This TCR beta chain came from a study of blood T cell repertoires in COVID-19. Produced via immunoSEQ multiplex PCR; TCRdb's table is partial and in-frame only. Of over 100,000 clones detected, 82% appear once; the ten largest clones hold 7.9%. CDR1 KGHDR and CDR2 SFDVKD come from the germline V gene. Trimming removed 4 bases from V and 2 bases from J, with 12 bases in between. There are 15 residues in the CDR3. The sequencing sample was made of peripheral blood. The chain recombines TRBV24-1 with TRBJ2-3; TRBD1 is a possible D gene (5 bases). The receptor was derived from an older man with acute or convalescent COVID-19. In DNA form, the CDR3 reads TGTGCCACCAGTGAAGGGCAGGGATACACAGATACGCAGTATTTT. This sequence encodes CATSEGQGYTDTQYF.